This paragraph reports one T cell receptor beta chain. Its antigen is unidentified. These data originate in a study of cytomegalovirus exposure and HLA in healthy donors. Use of 60 Vbeta and 13 Jbeta primers characterized the PCR. This table comes from immunoSEQ multiplex PCR, and its TCRdb copy is limited to in-frame clones, with some not included. The sample holds approximately 97,000 clones, 50% to 70% seen once. Points from the study as a whole: Most TCRs appeared rarely, but some public TCRs recurred in many donors. It was taken for granted in presence/absence analyses that sequencing depth across donors was roughly uniform. Accurate HLA-A and HLA-B prediction from TCR beta sequences was reported for most subjects.

These donors, healthy bone marrow donors, were studied. Sequencing used PBMCs. This TCR derives from a human donor in good health.

The CDR3 here is CASSKDRVQETQYF. In nucleotides, the CDR3 is TGTGCCAGCAGCAAAGACAGGGTCCAAGAGACCCAGTACTTC. The gene calls are TRBV6-5 and TRBJ2-5, with 7 bases identical to TRBD1. CDR1 MNHEY and CDR2 SVGAGI come from the germline V gene. Germline trimming cut 6 bases from V and 1 base from J; bases unmatched to any gene: 5. This CDR3 is 14 amino acids long.